Listed here are 5 T cell receptor beta chains from one sample, sequenced in a study of identifying expanded T cells in peripheral blood. Method: immunoSEQ multiplex PCR; TCRdb's copy keeps in-frame clones and lacks some. The sample gives under 150,000 clones, about 86% of which show up once; 7% to 10% is in the top ten. The sequencing input was blood. The receptors originated from a person between 18 and 69 years old in good health.

The CDR3 nucleotides read TGTGCCAGCAGTTTAGGTGGCAGGGCTATTAGCAATCAGCCCCAGCATTTT. Protein: CASSLGGRAISNQPQHF. The chain carries TRBV28 and TRBJ1-5; possible D gene TRBD1, 5 bases. CDR1 and CDR2 (germline): MDHEN, SYDVKM. V was trimmed by 2 bases and J by 0 bases, leaving 14 bases between them. CDR3 length: 17 amino acids.

The V and J genes are TRBV7-2 and TRBJ1-2; D not certain. Trimming stripped 7 bases from V and 8 bases from J, with 17 bases between. CDR3 length equals 13 residues. Germline values: CDR1 SGHTA, CDR2 FQGNSA. Here the CDR3 reads CASTQTLQSGYTF. As DNA, the CDR3 is TGTGCCAGCACCCAGACCCTCCAGAGCGGCTACACCTTC.

This clone was seen only once. The CDR3 region has the DNA TGTGCCAGCAGTGAAGGCGGGCGGGGGGCCGCGGATACGCAGTATTTT. As protein: CASSEGGRGAADTQYF. The chain joins TRBV25-1 to TRBJ2-3; 8 nucleotides agree with TRBD2. Germline V gene lookup returns CDR1 MGHDK and CDR2 SYGVNS. The CDR3 extends over 16 amino acids. J gave up 6 bases and V 2 bases, and 10 bases lay outside the gene matches. Using reference TRBV25-1 and TRBJ2-3 for the parts outside the CDR3, the full variable domain is EADIYQTPRYLVIGTGKKITLECSQTMGHDKMYWYQQDPGMELHLIHYSYGVNSTEKGDLSSESTVSRIRTEHFPLTLESARPSHTSQYLCASSEGGRGAADTQYFGPGTRLTVL.

The chain recombines TRBV14 with TRBJ1-6; maybe TRBD1 (5 bases). The CDR3 extends over 12 amino acids. The germline gives CDR1 SGHDN, CDR2 FVKESK. The V gene lost 4 bases and the J gene lost 9 bases, with 7 bases spanning the gap. This chain's CDR3 is CASSLGLSPLHF. CDR3 coding DNA: TGTGCCAGCAGCCTGGGGCTTTCACCCCTCCACTTT.

This chain uses TRBV2 with TRBJ2-3, with D possibly TRBD1 on 6 matching bases. CDR3 length: 14 amino acids. Trimming left V 2 bases short and J 4 bases short, with 10 bases between. The germline CDR1 and CDR2 sequences are SNHLY and FYNNEI. CDR3 residues: CASSELQGPDTQYF. DNA for the CDR3: TGTGCCAGCAGTGAACTTCAGGGGCCAGATACGCAGTATTTT.